Sequencing of this T cell receptor beta chain was carried out in a study of CD8 T cells in ankylosing spondylitis. The V gene's germline CDR1 is SGHRS and CDR2 YFSETQ. Trimming removed 1 base from V and 8 bases from J; junction bases left unmatched: 3. This CDR3 contains 13 residues. TCRdb fed the 5' RACE reads into MiXCR, producing one record per CDR3 protein. The sample yields around 890,000 distinct CDR3 sequences, roughly 12% seen once. Study conclusions and caveats: Seemingly distinctive of ankylosing spondylitis blood was a TCR beta motif formed by eight highly homologous variants.

About this clonotype itself: As yet, its antigen is unknown.

This TCR came from a male donor with ankylosing spondylitis. The gene calls are TRBV5-1 and TRBJ2-1; 7 bases are shared with TRBD2. Sequencing used blood, either unsorted or a sorted T cell fraction (not recorded which). In DNA form, the CDR3 reads TGCGCCAGCAGCTTGACTAGCGTAGATGAGCAGTTCTTC. Encoded protein: CASSLTSVDEQFF. Full variable domain (rest looked up from reference TRBV5-1 and TRBJ2-1): KAGVTQTPRYLIKTRGQQVTLSCSPISGHRSVSWYQQTPGQGLQFLFEYFSETQRNKGNFPGRFSGRQFSNSRSEMNVSTLELGDSALYLCASSLTSVDEQFFGPGTRLTVL.